This TCR beta chain was recovered during a study of post-analysis software for immune sequencing data. Whole-study context: Included among the disease courses, which were recorded for the cohort, were relapsing-remitting, secondary progressive and progressive-relapsing multiple sclerosis. The study's findings and limits: Comparison of patients with controls showed a handful of TRBV segments more frequent in patients, TRBV5-6, TRBV5-1 and TRBV20-1 among them. Under the F measure, samples that were prepared in one batch clustered strongly together.

Tagging with unique molecular identifiers was a feature of the TCR beta cDNA libraries. cDNA molecules numbering 450,000 to 650,000 came from approximately 1 to 10 million T cells. In TCRdb, the PCR reads were re-called with MiXCR into one record per CDR3 protein. Counted here are over 700,000 distinct CDR3 sequences, 25% to 30% occurring once; the ten biggest clones make up 0.5% to 0.6%. A note on this clonotype: What it binds is unknown.

Per germline, CDR1 SGDLS and CDR2 YYNGEE. V lost 2 bases to trimming and J lost 7 bases; unmatched junction nucleotides: 8. This CDR3 has 16 residues. The chain combines TRBV9 with TRBJ1-6, with TRBD1 matching 8 bases. Sequencing used blood. This TCR was recovered from a girl aged 10-17 years with multiple sclerosis. CDR3 protein: CASSVQGASGNSPLHF. CDR3 bases: TGTGCCAGCAGCGTTCAGGGGGCAAGTGGAAATTCACCCCTCCACTTT. Full variable domain (missing parts from reference TRBV9 and TRBJ1-6): DSGVTQTPKHLITATGQRVTLRCSPRSGDLSVYWYQQSLDQGLQFLIQYYNGEERAKGNILERFSAQQFPDLHSELNLSSLELGDSALYFCASSVQGASGNSPLHFGNGTRLTVT.